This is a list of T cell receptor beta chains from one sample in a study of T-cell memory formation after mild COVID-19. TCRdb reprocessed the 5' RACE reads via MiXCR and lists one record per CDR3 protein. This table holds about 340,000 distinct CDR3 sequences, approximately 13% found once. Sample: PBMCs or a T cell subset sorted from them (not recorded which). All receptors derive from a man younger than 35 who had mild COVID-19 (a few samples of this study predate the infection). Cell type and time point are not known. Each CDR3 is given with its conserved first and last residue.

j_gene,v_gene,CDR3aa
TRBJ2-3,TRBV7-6,CASSRKAGYADTQYF
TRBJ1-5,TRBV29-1,CSVGDTDQPQHF
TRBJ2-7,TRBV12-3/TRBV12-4,CASSSHRDYEQYF
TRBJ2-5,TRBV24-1,CATSDLNLRDRGETQYF
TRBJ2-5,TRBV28,CASSLQGPRQETQYF
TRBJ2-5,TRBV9,CASRAEYQETQYF
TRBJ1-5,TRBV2,CASSPGRGGLGQPQHF
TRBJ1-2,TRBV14,CASSRLTGAGYGYTF
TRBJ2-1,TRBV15,CATSRGRTSGDNQFF
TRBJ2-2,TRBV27,CASSPIAGTSTGELFF
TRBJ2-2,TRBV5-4,CASSYGTSITGELFF
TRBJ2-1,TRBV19,CASSMRASGWYNEQFF
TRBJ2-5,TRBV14,CASSRGTLGETQYF
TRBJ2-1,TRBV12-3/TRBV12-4,CASSFLRGSYNEQFF
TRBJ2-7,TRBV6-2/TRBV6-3,CASSYQGGASYEQYF
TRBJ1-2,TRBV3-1,CASSQTAGTVYRRTF
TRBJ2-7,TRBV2,CASSEDPAGGREQYF
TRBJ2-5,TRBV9,CASSHRGISEETQYF
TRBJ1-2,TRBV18,CASSPTGTDPSYGYTF
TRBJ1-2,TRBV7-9,CAGDREYDYGYTF
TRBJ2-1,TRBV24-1,CATSDLDATEQFF
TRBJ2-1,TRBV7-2,CASSQDRNEQFF
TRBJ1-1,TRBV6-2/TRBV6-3,CASSYGFSGWNTEAFF
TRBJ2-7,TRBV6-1,CASSARGEQYF
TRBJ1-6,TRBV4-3,CASSQETRFAPLHF
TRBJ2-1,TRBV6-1,CASSAHVKGNEQFF
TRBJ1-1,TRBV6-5,CASSPYGGSTEAFF
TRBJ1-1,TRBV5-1,CASSERTGGDTEAFF
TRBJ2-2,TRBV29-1,CSVGRGSTGELFF
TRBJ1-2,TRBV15,CATSRATEMGGYTF
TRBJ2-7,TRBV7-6,CASSLWGKGSSYEQYF
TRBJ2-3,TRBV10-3,CAISGPSADTQYF
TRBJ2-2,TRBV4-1,CASSKVTGGNTNTGELFF
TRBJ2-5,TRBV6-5,CASSYREGETQYF
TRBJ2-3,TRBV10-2,CASSAGTSRSTDTQYF
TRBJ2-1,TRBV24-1,CATSDAGNEQFF
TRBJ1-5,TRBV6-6,CASSYSSRVVRQPQHF